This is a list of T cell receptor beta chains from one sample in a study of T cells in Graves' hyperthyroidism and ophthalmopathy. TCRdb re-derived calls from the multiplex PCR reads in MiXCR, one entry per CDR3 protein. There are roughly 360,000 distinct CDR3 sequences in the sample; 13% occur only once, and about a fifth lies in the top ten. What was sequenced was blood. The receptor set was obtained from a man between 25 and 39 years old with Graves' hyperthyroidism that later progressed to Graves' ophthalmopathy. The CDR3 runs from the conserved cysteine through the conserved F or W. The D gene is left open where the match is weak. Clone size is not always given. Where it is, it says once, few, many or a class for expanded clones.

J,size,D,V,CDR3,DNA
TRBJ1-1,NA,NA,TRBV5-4,CASSLISPMNTEAFF,TGTGCCAGCAGCTTGATTAGTCCAATGAACACTGAAGCTTTCTTT
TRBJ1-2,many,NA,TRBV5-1,CASSNGNNYGYTF,TGCGCCAGCAGCAACGGGAACAACTATGGCTACACCTTC
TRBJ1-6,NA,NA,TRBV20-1,CSARDQGAYNSPLHF,TGCAGTGCTAGAGATCAGGGAGCCTATAATTCACCCCTCCACTTT
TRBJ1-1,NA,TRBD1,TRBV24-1,CATSDLRAAGGLGNTEAFF,TGTGCCACCAGTGATTTAAGGGCGGCAGGGGGGTTGGGTAATACTGAAGCTTTCTTT
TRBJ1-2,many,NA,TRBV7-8,CASSFIGVRGYGYTF,TGTGCCAGCAGCTTTATCGGAGTAAGAGGTTATGGCTACACCTTC
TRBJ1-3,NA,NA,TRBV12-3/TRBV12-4,CASSLSASIGNTIYF,TGTGCCAGCAGTTTATCCGCCTCCATCGGAAACACCATATATTTT
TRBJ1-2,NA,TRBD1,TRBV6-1,CASSKQGSLDYGYTF,TGTGCCAGCAGTAAACAGGGGTCATTAGACTATGGCTACACCTTC
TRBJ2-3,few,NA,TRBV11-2,CASRGDKSTDTQYF,TGTGCCTCGAGGGGGGACAAGAGCACAGATACGCAGTATTTT
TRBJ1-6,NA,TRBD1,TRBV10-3,CASSRQGLPSPLHF,TGTGCCAGCAGTCGACAGGGCCTACCTTCACCCCTCCACTTT
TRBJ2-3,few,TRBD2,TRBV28,CASSSSGLAGDTDTQYF,TGTGCCAGCAGTTCATCTGGACTAGCGGGTGACACAGATACGCAGTATTTT
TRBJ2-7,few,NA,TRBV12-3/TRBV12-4,CASSPRTSSSYEQYF,TGTGCCAGCAGCCCGAGGACTTCAAGCTCCTACGAGCAGTACTTC
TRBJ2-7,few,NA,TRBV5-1,CASSLPGWGLQVYEQYF,TGCGCCAGCAGCCTGCCCGGGTGGGGGCTACAAGTGTACGAGCAGTACTTC
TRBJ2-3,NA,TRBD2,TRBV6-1,CASRWRGGTDTQYF,TGTGCCAGCAGATGGCGGGGGGGCACAGATACGCAGTATTTT
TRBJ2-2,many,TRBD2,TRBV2,CASQGTSGRYTGELFF,TGTGCCAGCCAAGGGACTAGCGGGAGATACACCGGGGAGCTGTTTTTT
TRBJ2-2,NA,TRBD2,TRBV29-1,CSVESRGKLFF,TGCAGCGTTGAATCGCGGGGGAAGCTGTTTTTT
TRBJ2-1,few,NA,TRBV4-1,CASSQAQGHNYNEQFF,TGCGCCAGCAGCCAGGCTCAAGGCCATAATTACAATGAGCAGTTCTTC
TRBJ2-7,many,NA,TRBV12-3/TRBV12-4,CASSLNRPYEQYF,TGTGCCAGCAGTTTAAACAGACCCTACGAGCAGTACTTC
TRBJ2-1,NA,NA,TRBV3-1,CASSRFNLNEQFF,TGTGCCAGCAGCCGATTTAACTTGAATGAGCAGTTCTTC